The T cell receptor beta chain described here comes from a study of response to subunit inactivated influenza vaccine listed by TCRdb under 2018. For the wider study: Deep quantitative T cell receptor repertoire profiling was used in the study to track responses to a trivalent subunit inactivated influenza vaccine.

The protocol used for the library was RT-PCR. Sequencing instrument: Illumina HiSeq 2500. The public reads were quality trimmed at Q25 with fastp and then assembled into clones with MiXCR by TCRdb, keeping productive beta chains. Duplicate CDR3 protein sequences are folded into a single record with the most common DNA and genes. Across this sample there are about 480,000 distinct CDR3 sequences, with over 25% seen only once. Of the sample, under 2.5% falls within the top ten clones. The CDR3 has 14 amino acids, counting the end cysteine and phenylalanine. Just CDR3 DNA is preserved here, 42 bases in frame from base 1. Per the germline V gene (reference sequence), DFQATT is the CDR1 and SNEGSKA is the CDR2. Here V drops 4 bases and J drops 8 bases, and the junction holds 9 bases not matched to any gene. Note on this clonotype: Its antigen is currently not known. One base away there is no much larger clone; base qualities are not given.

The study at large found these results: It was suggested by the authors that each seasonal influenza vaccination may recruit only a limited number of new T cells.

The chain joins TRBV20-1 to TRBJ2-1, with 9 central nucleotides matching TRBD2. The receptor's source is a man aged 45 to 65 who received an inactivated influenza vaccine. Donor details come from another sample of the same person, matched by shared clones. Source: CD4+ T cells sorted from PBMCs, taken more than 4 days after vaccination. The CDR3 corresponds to CSANPGLAQDEQFF. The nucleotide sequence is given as TGCAGTGCTAACCCGGGACTAGCTCAGGATGAGCAGTTCTTC.